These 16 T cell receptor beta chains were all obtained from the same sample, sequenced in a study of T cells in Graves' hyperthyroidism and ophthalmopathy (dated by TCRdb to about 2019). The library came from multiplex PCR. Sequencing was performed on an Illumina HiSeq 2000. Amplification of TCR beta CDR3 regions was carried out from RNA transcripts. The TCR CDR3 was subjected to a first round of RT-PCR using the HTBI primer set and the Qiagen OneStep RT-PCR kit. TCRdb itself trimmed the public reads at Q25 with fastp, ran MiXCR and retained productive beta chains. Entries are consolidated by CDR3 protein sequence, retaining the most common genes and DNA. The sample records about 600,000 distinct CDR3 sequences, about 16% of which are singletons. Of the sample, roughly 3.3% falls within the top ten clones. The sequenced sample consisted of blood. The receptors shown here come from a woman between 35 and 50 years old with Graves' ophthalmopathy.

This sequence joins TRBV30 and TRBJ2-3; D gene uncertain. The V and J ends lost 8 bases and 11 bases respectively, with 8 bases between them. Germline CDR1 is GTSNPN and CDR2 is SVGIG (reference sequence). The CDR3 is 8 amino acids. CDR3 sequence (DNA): TGTGCCCGATTAAAGCAGTATTTT. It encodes CARLKQYF.

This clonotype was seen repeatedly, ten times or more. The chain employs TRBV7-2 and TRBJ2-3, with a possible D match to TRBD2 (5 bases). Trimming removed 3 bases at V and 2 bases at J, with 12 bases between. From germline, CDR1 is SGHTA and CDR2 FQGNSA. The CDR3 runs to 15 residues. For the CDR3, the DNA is TGTGCCAGCAGCTTTCTAGCCATCACCACAGATACGCAGTATTTT. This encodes CASSFLAITTDTQYF.

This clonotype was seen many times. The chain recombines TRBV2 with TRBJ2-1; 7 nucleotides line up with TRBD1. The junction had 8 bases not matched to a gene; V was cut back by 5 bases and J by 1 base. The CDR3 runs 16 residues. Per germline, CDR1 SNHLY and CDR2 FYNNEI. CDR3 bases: TGTGCCAGCAGTATAGGACAGGACCCTTCCTACAATGAGCAGTTCTTC. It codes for CASSIGQDPSYNEQFF.

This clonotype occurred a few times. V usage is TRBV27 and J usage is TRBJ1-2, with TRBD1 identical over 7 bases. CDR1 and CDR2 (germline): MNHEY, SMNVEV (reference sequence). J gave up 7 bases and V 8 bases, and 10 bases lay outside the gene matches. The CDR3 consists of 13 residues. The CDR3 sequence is CASRTLTGSGYTF. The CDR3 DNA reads TGTGCCAGCCGGACCTTGACAGGGAGTGGCTACACCTTC.

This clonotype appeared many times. The CDR3: CASSSSGGGYSNQPQHF. CDR3 coding DNA: TGTGCCAGCAGTTCCTCGGGGGGGGGGTATAGCAATCAGCCCCAGCATTTT. The genes are TRBV27 and TRBJ1-5, with D maybe TRBD1 (5 bases). V shed 4 bases and J shed 0 bases, with 16 bases lying between them. The CDR3 extends over 17 amino acids. Germline V CDR1 and CDR2: MNHEY, SMNVEV (reference sequence).

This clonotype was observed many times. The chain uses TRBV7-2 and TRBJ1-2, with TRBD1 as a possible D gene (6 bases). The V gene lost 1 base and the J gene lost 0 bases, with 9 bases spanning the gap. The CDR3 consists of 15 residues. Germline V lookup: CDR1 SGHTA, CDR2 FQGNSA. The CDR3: CASSLEDRANYGYTF. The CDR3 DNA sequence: TGTGCCAGCAGCTTAGAGGACAGAGCTAACTATGGCTACACCTTC.

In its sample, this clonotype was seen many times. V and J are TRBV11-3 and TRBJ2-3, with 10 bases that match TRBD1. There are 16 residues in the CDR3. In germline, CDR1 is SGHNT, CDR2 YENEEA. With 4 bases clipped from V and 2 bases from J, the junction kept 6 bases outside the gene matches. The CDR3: CASSSTGTGATDTQYF. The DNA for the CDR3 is TGTGCCAGCAGCTCTACCGGGACAGGGGCCACAGATACGCAGTATTTT.

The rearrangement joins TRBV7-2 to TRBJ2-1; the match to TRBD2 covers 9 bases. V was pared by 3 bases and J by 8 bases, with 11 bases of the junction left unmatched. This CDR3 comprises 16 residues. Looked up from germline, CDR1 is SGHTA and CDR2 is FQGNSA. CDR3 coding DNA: TGTGCCAGCAGCTTGGTTTCCGGACTAGCGTCTTATGAGCAGTTCTTC. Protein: CASSLVSGLASYEQFF.

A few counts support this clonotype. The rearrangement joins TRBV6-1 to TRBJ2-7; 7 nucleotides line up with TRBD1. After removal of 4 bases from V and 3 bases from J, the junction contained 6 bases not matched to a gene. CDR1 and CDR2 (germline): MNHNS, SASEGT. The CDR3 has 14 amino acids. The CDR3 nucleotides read TGTGCCAGCAGTGCAGGGGGTTCAGGCTACGAGCAGTACTTC. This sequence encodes CASSAGGSGYEQYF.

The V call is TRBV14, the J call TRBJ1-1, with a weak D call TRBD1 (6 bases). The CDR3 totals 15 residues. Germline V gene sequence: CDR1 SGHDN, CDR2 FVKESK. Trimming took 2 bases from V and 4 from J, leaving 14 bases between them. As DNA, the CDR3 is TGTGCCAGCAGCCAACGACAGGCCGCGAGCACTGAAGCTTTCTTT. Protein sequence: CASSQRQAASTEAFF.

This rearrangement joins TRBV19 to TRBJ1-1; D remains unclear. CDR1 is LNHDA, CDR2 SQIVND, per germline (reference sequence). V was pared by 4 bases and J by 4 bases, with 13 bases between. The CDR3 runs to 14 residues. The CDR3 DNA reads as TGTGCCAGTAGTACAAGGGAAGGAATCACTGAAGCTTTCTTT. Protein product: CASSTREGITEAFF.

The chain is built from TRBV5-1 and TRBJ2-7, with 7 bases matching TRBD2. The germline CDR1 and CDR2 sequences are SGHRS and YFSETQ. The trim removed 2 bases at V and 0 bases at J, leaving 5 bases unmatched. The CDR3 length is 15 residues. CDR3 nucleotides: TGCGCCAGCAGCTTTGAAGCGGGGCACTCCTACGAGCAGTACTTC. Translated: CASSFEAGHSYEQYF.

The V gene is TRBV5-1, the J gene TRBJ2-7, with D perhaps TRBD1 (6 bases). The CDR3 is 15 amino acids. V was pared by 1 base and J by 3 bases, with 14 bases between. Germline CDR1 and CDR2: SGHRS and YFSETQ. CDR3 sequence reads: CASSLQGTTNYEQYF. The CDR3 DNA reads TGCGCCAGCAGCTTGCAAGGGACAACAAACTACGAGCAGTACTTC.

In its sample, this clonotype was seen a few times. CDR3 in amino acids: CASSFGTARVETQYF. CDR3 DNA: TGTGCCAGCAGTTTCGGGACCGCGAGGGTAGAGACCCAGTACTTC. The chain joins TRBV6-1 to TRBJ2-5, with D perhaps matching TRBD1 or TRBD2 (5 bases each). The V end was cut by 5 bases, the J end by 4 bases, with 17 bases between. The CDR3 consists of 15 residues. CDR1 MNHNS and CDR2 SASEGT come from the germline V gene.

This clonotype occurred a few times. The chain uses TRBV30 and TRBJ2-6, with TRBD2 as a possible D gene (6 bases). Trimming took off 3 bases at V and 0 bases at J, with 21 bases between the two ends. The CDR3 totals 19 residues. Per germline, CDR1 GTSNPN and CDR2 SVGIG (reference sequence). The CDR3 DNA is TGTGCCTGGAGCGGTGGGACTCTTCTTTCCTTCTCTGGGGCCAACGTCCTGACTTTC. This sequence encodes CAWSGGTLLSFSGANVLTF.

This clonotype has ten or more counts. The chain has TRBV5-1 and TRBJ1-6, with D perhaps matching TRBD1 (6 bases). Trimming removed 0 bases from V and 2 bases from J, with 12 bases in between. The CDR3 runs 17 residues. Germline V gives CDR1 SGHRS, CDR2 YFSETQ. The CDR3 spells CASSLASGDAYNSPLHF. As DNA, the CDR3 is TGCGCCAGCAGCTTGGCTTCAGGGGACGCCTATAATTCACCCCTCCACTTT.